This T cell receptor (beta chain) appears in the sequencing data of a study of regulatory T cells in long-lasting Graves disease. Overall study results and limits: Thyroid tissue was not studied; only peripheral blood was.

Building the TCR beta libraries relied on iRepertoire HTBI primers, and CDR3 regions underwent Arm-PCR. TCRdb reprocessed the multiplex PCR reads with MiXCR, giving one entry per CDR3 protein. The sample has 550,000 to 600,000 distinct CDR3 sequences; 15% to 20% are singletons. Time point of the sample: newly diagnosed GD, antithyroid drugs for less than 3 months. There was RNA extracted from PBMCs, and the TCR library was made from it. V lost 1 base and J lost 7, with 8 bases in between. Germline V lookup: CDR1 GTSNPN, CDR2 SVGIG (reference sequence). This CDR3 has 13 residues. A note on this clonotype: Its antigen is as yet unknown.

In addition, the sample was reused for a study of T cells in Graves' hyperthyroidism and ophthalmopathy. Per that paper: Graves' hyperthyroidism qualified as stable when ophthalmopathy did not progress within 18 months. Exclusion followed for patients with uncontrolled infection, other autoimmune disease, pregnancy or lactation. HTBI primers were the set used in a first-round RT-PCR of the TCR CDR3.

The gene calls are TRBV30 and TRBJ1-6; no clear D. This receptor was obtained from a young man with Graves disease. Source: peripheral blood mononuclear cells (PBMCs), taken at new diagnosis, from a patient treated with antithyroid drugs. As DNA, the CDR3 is TGTGCCTGGAGTGACAGCTTCAATTCACCCCTCCACTTT. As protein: CAWSDSFNSPLHF.